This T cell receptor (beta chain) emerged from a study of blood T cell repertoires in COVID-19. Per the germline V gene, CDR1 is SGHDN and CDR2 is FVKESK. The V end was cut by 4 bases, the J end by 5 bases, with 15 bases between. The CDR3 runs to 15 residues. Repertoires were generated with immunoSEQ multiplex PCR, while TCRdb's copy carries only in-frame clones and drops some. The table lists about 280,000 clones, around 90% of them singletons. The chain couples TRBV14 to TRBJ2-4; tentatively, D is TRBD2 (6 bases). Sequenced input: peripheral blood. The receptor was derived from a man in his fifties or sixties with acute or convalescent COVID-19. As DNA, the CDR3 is TGTGCCAGCAGCCGGGCCGGGAGCCTTCAAAACATTCAGTACTTC. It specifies CASSRAGSLQNIQYF.